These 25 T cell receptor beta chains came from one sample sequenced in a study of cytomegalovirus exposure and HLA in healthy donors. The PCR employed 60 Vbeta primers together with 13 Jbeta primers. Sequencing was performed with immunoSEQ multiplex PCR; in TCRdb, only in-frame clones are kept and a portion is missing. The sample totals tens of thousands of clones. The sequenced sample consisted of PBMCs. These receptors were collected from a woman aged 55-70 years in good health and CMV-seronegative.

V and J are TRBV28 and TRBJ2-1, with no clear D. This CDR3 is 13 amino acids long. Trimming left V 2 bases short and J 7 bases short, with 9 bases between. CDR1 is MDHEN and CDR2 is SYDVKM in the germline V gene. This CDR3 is CASSLEARNEQFF. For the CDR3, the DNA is TGTGCCAGCAGTTTAGAGGCTAGGAATGAGCAGTTCTTC.

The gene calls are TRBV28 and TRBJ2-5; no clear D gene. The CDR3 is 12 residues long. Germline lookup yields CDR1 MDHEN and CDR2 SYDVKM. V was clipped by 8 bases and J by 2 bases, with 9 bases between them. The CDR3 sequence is CASSGLQETQYF. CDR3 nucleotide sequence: TGTGCCAGCTCGGGTCTGCAAGAGACCCAGTACTTC.

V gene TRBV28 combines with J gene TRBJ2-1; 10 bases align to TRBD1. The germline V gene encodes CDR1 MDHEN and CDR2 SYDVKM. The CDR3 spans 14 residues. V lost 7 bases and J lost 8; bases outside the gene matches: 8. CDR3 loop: CASTRQGAYHEQFF. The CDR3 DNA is TGTGCCAGCACCCGACAGGGGGCTTACCATGAGCAGTTCTTC.

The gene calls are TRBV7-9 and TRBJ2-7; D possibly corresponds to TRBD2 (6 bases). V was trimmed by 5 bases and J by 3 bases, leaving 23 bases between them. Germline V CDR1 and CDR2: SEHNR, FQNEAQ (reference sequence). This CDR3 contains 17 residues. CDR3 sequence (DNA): TGTGCCAGCAGCCCTGGCTACGGGACGGTGGACTACTACGAGCAGTACTTC. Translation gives CASSPGYGTVDYYEQYF.

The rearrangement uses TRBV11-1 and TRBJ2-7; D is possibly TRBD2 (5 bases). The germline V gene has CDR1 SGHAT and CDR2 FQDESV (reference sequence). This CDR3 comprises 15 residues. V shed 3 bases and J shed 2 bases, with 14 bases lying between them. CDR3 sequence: CASSFNERPPYEQYF. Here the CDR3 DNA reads TGTGCCAGCAGCTTCAACGAGCGGCCTCCCTACGAGCAGTACTTC. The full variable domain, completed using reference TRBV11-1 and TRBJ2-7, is EAEVAQSPRYKITEKSQAVAFWCDPISGHATLYWYRQILGQGPELLVQFQDESVVDDSQLPKDRFSAERLKGVDSTLKIQPAELGDSAMYLCASSFNERPPYEQYFGPGTRLTVT.

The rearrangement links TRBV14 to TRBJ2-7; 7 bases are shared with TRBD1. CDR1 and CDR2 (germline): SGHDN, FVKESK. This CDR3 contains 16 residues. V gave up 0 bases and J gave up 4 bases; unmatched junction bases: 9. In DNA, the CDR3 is TGTGCCAGCAGCCAAGATGGGGCAGGGGGATTTTACGAGCAGTACTTC. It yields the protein CASSQDGAGGFYEQYF.

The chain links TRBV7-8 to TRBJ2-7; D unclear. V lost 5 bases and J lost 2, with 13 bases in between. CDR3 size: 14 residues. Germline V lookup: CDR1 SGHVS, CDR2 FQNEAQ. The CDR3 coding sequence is TGTGCCAGCAGCCCCCAGACACTTACCTACGAGCAGTACTTC. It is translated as CASSPQTLTYEQYF.

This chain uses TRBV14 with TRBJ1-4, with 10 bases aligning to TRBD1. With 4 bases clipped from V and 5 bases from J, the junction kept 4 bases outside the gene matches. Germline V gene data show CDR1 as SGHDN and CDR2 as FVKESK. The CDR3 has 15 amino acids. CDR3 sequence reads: CASSRRGQGNEKLFF. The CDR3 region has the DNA TGTGCCAGCAGCCGACGGGGACAGGGGAATGAAAAACTGTTTTTT.

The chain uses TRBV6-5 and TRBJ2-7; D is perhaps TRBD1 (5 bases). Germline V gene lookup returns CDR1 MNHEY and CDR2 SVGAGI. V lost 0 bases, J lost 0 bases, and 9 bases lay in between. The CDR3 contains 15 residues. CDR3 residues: CASSYSPTDSYEQYF. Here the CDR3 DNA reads TGTGCCAGCAGTTACTCTCCGACAGACTCCTACGAGCAGTACTTC.

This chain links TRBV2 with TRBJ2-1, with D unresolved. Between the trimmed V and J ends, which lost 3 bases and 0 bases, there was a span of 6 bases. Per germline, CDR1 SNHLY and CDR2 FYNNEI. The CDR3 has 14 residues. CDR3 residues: CASSDYFSYNEQFF. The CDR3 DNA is TGTGCCAGCAGTGATTATTTCTCCTACAATGAGCAGTTCTTC.

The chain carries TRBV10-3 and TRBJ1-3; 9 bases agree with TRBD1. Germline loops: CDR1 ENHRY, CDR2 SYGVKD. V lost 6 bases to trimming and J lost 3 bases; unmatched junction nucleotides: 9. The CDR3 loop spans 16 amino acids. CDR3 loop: CAIREEGQGVGNTIYF. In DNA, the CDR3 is TGTGCCATCAGGGAAGAGGGACAGGGCGTTGGAAACACCATATATTTT.

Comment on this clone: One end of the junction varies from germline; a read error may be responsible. The CDR3 nucleotides read TGTGCCAGCAGCTCCCACGAGCAGTACTTC. This sequence encodes CASSSHEQYF. This rearrangement joins TRBV27 to TRBJ2-7; D gene ambiguous. Germline V gene lookup returns CDR1 MNHEY and CDR2 SMNVEV (reference sequence). The CDR3 sequence is 10 residues long.

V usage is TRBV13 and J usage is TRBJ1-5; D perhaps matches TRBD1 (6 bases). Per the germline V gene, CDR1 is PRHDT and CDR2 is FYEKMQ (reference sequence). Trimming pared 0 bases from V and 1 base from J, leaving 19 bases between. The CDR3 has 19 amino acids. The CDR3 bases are TGTGCCAGCAGCTTAGGTTTGGATAGCCGGGGGGCAAGCAATCAGCCCCAGCATTTT. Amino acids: CASSLGLDSRGASNQPQHF.

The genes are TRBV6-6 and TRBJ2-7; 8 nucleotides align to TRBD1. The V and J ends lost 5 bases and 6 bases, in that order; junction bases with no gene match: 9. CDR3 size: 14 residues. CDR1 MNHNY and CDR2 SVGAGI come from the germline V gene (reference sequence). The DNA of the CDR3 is TGTGCCAGCAGTCCCCAGACAGGGGTAAGCGAGCAGTACTTC. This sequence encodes CASSPQTGVSEQYF.

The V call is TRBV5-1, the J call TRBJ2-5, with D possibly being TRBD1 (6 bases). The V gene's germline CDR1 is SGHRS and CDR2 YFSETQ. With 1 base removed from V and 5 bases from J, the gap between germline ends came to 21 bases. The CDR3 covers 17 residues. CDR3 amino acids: CASSLNPGGTGGETQYF. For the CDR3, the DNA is TGCGCCAGCAGCTTGAACCCTGGGGGCACTGGCGGGGAGACCCAGTACTTC.

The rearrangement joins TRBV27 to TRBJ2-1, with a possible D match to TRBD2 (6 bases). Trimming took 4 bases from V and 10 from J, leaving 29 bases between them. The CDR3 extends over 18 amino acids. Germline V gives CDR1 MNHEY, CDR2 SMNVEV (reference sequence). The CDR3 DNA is TGTGCCAGCAGTTACGTCACGAACGTGGGACTCATAGCGTGGGAGCAGTTCTTC. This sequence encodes CASSYVTNVGLIAWEQFF.

The CDR3 nucleotides are TGCGCCAGCCAACCCCCGGACAGGGGGTCACACACCATATATTTT. This sequence encodes CASQPPDRGSHTIYF. The chain has TRBV10-1 and TRBJ1-3, with 10 bases identical to TRBD1. Germline CDR1 reads WNHNN; CDR2 reads SYGVQD (reference sequence). The CDR3 length is 15 residues. J was trimmed by 8 bases and V by 8 bases; bases with no gene match: 12.

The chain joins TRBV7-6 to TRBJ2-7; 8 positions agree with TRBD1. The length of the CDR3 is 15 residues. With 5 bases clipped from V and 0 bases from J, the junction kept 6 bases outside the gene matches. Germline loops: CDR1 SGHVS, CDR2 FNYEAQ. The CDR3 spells CASSQGQGSSYEQYF. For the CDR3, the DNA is TGTGCCAGCAGCCAAGGACAGGGCAGCTCCTACGAGCAGTACTTC.

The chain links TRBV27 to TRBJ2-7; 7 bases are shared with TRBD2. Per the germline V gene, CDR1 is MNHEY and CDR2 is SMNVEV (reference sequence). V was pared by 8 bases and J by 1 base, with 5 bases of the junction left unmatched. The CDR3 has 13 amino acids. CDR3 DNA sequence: TGTGCCAGCGGGAGGGCCGGGTCCTACGAGCAGTACTTC. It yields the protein CASGRAGSYEQYF.

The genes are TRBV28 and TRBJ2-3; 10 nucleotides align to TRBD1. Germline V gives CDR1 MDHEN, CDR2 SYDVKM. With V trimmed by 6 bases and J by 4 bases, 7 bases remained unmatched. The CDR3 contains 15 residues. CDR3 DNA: TGTGCCAGCAGACCCGGACAGGGGGACGCAGATACGCAGTATTTT. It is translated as CASRPGQGDADTQYF.

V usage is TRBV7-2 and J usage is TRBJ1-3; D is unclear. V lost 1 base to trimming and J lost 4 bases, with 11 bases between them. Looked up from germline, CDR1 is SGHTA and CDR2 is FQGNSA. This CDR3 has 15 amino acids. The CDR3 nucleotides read TGTGCCAGCAGCTTAGGGGTACTGACAGGAAACACCATATATTTT. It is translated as CASSLGVLTGNTIYF.

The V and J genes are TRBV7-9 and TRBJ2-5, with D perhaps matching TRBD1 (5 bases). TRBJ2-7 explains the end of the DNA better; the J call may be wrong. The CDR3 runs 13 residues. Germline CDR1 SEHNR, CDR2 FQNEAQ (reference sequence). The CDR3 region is CASSPGQGYEQYF. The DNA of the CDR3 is TGTGCCAGCAGCCCCGGGCAGGGATACGAGCAGTACTTC.

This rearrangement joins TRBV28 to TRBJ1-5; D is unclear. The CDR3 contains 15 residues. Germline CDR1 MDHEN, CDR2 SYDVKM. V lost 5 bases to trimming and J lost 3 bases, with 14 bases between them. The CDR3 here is CASSPALGANQPQHF. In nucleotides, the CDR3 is TGTGCCAGCAGTCCGGCTCTCGGAGCCAATCAGCCCCAGCATTTT.

CDR3 bases: TGTGCCAGCAGCCAAGTGGCCCCTTCCTACGAGCAGTACTTC. The encoded protein is CASSQVAPSYEQYF. This sequence joins TRBV14 and TRBJ2-7; D unclear. Germline V gene sequence: CDR1 SGHDN, CDR2 FVKESK. The CDR3 sequence is 14 residues long. Trimming took 1 base from V and 1 from J, leaving 8 bases between them. Full variable domain (outside the CDR3, taken from reference TRBV14 and TRBJ2-7): EAGVTQFPSHSVIEKGQTVTLRCDPISGHDNLYWYRRVMGKEIKFLLHFVKESKQDESGMPNNRFLAERTGGTYSTLKVQPAELEDSGVYFCASSQVAPSYEQYFGPGTRLTVT.

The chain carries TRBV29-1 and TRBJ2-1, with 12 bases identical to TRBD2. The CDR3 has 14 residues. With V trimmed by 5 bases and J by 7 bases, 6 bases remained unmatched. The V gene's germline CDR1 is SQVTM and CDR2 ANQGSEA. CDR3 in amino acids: CSVSLAGGHNEQFF. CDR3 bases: TGCAGCGTTTCGCTAGCGGGAGGGCATAATGAGCAGTTCTTC.